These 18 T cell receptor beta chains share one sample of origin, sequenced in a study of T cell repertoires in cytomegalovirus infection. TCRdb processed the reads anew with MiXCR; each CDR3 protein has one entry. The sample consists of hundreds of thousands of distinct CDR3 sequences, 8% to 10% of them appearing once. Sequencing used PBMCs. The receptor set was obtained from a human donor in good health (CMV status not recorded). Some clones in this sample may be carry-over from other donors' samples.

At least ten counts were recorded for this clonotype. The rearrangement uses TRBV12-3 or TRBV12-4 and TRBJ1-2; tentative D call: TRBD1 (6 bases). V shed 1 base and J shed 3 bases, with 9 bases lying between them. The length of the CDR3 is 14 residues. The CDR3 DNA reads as TGTGCCAGCAGTTTAGTCCCAGGGGACTATGGCTACACCTTC. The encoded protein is CASSLVPGDYGYTF.

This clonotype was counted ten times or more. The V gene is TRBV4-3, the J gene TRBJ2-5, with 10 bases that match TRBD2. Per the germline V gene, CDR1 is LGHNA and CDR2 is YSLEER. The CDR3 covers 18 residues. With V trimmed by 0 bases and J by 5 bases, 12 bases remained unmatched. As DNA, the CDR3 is TGCGCCAGCAGCCAAGATCCCCCTAGCGGGGGTATGGTGGAGACCCAGTACTTC. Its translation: CASSQDPPSGGMVETQYF.

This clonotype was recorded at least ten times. The CDR3 region is CASSPSTGVDTQYF. DNA for the CDR3: TGTGCCAGCAGTCCCTCAACAGGGGTAGATACGCAGTATTTT. V is TRBV2 and J is TRBJ2-3, with 7 bases aligning to TRBD1. CDR1 is SNHLY and CDR2 is FYNNEI in the germline V gene. Losses at the gene ends were 5 bases for V and 5 bases for J; bases not matched to a gene: 7. The CDR3 has 14 residues. The full variable domain, in which reference TRBV2 and TRBJ2-3 provide the parts outside the CDR3, is EPEVTQTPSHQVTQMGQEVILRCVPISNHLYFYWYRQILGQKVEFLVSFYNNEISEKSEIFDDQFSVERPDGSNFTLKIRSTKLEDSAMYFCASSPSTGVDTQYFGPGTRLTVL.

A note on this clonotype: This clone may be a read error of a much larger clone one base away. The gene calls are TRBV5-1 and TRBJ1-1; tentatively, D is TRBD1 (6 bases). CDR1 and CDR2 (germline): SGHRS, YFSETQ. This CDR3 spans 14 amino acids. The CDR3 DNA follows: TGCGTCAGCAGCTTCACGGCAGGGGCCACTGAAGCTTTCTTT. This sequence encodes CVSSFTAGATEAFF.

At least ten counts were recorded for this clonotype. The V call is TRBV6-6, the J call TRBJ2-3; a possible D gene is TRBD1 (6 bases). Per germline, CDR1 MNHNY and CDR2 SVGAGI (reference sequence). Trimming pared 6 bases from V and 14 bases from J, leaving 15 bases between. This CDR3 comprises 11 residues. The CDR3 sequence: CASRSQGPWYF. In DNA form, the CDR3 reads TGTGCCAGCAGGTCACAGGGCCCTTGGTATTTT.

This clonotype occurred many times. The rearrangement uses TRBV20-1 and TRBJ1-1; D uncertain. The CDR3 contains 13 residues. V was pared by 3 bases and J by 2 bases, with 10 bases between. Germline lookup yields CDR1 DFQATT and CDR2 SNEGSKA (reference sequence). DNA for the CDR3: TGCAGTGCTAGCGGAATTCTTAACACTGAAGCTTTCTTT. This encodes CSASGILNTEAFF.

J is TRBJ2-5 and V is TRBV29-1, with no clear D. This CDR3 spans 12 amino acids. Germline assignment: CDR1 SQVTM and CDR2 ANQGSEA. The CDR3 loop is CSAMSYQETQYF. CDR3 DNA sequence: TGCAGTGCAATGTCCTACCAAGAGACCCAGTACTTC.

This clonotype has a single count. The CDR3, as DNA: TGTGCCAGCATTGACAGGGGGCACGGCAATCAGCCCCAGCATTTT. As protein: CASIDRGHGNQPQHF. This chain connects TRBV6-6 to TRBJ1-5; 10 bases align to TRBD1. Germline V lookup: CDR1 MNHNY, CDR2 SVGAGI (reference sequence). The CDR3 is made up of 15 amino acids. The V gene end was trimmed by 7 bases and the J gene end by 2 bases; junction bases not matched to a gene: 5.

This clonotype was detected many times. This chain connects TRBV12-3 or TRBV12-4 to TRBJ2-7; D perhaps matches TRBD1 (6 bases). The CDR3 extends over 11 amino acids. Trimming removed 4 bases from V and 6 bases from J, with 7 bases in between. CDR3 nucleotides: TGTGCCAGCAGTTACAGGGCCGAGCAGTACTTC. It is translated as CASSYRAEQYF.

The CDR3 protein is CASSNPGQAYF. For the CDR3, the DNA is TGTGCCAGCTCAAACCCGGGACAGGCGTACTTC. This chain links TRBV18 with TRBJ2-5; 8 nucleotides agree with TRBD1. V shed 5 bases, J shed 13 bases, and the junction held 6 bases outside the gene matches. This CDR3 comprises 11 residues. From germline, CDR1 is KGHSH and CDR2 LQKENI.

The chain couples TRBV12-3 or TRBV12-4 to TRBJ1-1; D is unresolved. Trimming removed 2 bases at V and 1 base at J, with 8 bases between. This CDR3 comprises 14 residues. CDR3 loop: CASSLRQENTEAFF. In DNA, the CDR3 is TGTGCCAGCAGTTTAAGGCAGGAGAACACTGAAGCTTTCTTT.

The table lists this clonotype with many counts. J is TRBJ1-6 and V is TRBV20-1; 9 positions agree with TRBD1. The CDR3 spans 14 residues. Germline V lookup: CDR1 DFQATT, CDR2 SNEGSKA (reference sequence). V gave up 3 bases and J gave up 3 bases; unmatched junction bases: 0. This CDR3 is CSARDRGYNSPLHF. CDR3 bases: TGCAGTGCTAGGGACAGGGGCTATAATTCACCCCTCCACTTT.

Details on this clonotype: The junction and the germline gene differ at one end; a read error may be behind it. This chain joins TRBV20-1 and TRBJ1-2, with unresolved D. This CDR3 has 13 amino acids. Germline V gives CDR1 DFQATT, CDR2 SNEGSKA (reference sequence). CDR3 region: CSTRVMGSYGYTF. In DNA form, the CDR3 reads TGCAGTACTAGAGTTATGGGGAGCTATGGCTACACCTTC.

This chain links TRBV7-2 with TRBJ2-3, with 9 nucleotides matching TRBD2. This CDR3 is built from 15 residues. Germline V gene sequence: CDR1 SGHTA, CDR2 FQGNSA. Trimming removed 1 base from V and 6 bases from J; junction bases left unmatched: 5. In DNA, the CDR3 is TGTGCCAGCAGCTTAGGCGGGGGGGCCAGGGATACGCAGTATTTT. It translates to CASSLGGGARDTQYF.

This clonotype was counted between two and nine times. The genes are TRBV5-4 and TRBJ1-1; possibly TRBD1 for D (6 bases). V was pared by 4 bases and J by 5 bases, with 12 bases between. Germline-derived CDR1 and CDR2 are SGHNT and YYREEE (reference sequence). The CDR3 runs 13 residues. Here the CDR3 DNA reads TGTGCCAGCAGCCATAACAGGGAGACTGAAGCTTTCTTT. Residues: CASSHNRETEAFF.

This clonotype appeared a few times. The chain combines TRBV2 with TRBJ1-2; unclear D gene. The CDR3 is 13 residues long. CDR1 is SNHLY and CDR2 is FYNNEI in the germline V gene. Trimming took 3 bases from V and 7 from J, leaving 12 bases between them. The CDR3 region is CASSEVPGSGYTF. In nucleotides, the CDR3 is TGTGCCAGCAGTGAGGTCCCTGGGTCTGGCTACACCTTC.

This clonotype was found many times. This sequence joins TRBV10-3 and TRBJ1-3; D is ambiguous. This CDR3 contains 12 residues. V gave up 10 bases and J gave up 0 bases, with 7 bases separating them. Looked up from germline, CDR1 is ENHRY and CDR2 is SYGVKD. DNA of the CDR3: TGTGCCACCATAAGCTCTGGAAACACCATATATTTT. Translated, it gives CATISSGNTIYF.

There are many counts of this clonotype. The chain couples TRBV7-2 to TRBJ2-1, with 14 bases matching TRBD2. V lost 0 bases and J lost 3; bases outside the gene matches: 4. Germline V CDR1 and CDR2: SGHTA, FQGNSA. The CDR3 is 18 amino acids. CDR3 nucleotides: TGTGCCAGCAGCTTAGCGCGACTAGCGGGGGGGATCTACAATGAGCAGTTCTTC. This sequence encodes CASSLARLAGGIYNEQFF.